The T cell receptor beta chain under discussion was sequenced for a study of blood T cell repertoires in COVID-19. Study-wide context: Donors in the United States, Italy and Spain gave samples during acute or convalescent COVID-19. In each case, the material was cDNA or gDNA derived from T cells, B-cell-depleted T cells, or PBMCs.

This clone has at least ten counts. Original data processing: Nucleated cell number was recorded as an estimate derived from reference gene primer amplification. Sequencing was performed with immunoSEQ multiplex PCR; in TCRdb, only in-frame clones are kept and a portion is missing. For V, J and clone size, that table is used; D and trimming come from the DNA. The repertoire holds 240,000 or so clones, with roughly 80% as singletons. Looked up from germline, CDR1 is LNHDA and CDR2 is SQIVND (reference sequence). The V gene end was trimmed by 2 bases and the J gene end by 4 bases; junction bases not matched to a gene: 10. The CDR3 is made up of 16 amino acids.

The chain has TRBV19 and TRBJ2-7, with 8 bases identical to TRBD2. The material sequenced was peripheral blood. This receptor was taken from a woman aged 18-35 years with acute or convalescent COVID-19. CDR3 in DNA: TGTGCCAGTAGTATAAGTGCGGGGGGCGCGGTGTACGAGCAGTACTTC. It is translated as CASSISAGGAVYEQYF.